The rows below give T cell receptor beta chains drawn from one sample of a study of cytomegalovirus exposure and HLA in healthy donors. Data came from immunoSEQ multiplex PCR; TCRdb stores just in-frame clones and leaves some out. The sample includes more than 200,000 clones, roughly 85% of them seen just once. The sample comprised PBMCs. The receptors originated from a male donor in good health and CMV-seronegative. Both conserved end residues are part of each CDR3. Fields, in order: V gene, J gene, D gene, CDR3 length, clone size, CDR3 DNA, CDR3 protein. D genes are given only for firm matches. Clone sizes are given selectively: once, few, many, or a class where the clone is expanded.

>TRBV6-4|TRBJ2-1|NA|16|NA
TGTGCCAGCAGTGACTCTGGAGGGAGACCCTACAATGAGCAGTTCTTC
CASSDSGGRPYNEQFF
>TRBV4-3|TRBJ1-1|TRBD1|13|NA
TGCGCCAGCAGCCAATTGGCAGGGACAGACGCTTTCTTT
CASSQLAGTDAFF
>TRBV10-3|TRBJ2-3|NA|14|NA
TGTGCCATCAGTGAAGGTCTGGGCCCAGATACGCAGTATTTT
CAISEGLGPDTQYF
>TRBV7-3|TRBJ2-7|TRBD2|15|once
TGTGCCAGCAGCTTAACTAGCGGGGGGGTGGACGAGCAGTACTTC
CASSLTSGGVDEQYF
>TRBV9|TRBJ1-5|TRBD1|17|NA
TGTGCCAGCAGCGTTTCCCCCGACAGGGGGAGCAATCAGCCCCAGCATTTT
CASSVSPDRGSNQPQHF
>TRBV15|TRBJ1-5|NA|15|NA
TGTGCCACCAGCAGTGCTGGCAGGGGTCTGTGGCCCCAGCATTTT
CATSSAGRGLWPQHF
>TRBV29-1|TRBJ2-2|TRBD2|17|NA
TGCAGCGCTGGGGCCGGACTAGCGACAACTTACACCGGGGAGCTGTTTTTT
CSAGAGLATTYTGELFF
>TRBV5-1|TRBJ2-7|TRBD2|17|NA
TGCGCCAGCAGCTTTGGGACTAGCGGGGGGAAGGACTACGAGCAGTACTTC
CASSFGTSGGKDYEQYF
>TRBV4-1|TRBJ1-4|NA|14|NA
TGCGCCAGCAGCCAAGTGGGAGGCGGGGAAAAACTGTTTTTT
CASSQVGGGEKLFF
>TRBV19|TRBJ1-1|TRBD1|14|NA
TGTGCCAGTATCCTGACAGGGGGCGATACTGAAGCTTTCTTT
CASILTGGDTEAFF
>TRBV9|TRBJ2-3|NA|16|NA
TGTGCCAGCAGCGTAGGATTCATAGGGGCAGGAGATACGCAGTATTTT
CASSVGFIGAGDTQYF
>TRBV28|TRBJ1-2|TRBD1|13|NA
TGTGCCAGCAGTTTTGGACAGGGATACGGCTACACCTTC
CASSFGQGYGYTF
>TRBV29-1|TRBJ2-1|NA|13|NA
TGCAGCGTTGATACTCAGGGCGTAGGAGAGCAGTTCTTC
CSVDTQGVGEQFF
>TRBV21-1|TRBJ1-4|NA|15|NA
TGTGCCAGCAGCACCCACAGGGGAGAAGCAGAAAAACTGTTTTTT
CASSTHRGEAEKLFF
>TRBV2|TRBJ2-7|NA|12|NA
TGTGCCAGCAGTGAATGGGCGAACGAGCAGTACTTC
CASSEWANEQYF
>TRBV28|TRBJ2-3|NA|14|NA
TGTGCCAGCACCCTAACAGGCGCCACAGATACGCAGTATTTT
CASTLTGATDTQYF
>TRBV30|TRBJ2-3|NA|14|NA
TGTGCCTGGAGTGAAAGCCCACGCACAGATACGCAGTATTTT
CAWSESPRTDTQYF
>TRBV5-3|TRBJ2-5|NA|15|once
TGTGCCAGAAGCTTGACAGGGAGTAACCAAGAGACCCAGTACTTC
CARSLTGSNQETQYF
>TRBV5-1|TRBJ1-2|NA|14|once
TGCGCCAGCAGCTTGAGTGAGGCTAACTATGGCTACACCTTC
CASSLSEANYGYTF
>TRBV7-3|TRBJ2-2|NA|16|NA
TGTGCCAGCAGCTCGGCCGGGACATCGAACACCGGGGAGCTGTTTTTT
CASSSAGTSNTGELFF
>TRBV6-5|TRBJ1-2|TRBD1|16|once
TGTGCCAGCAGTTACTCGAGGACAGGCACTAACTATGGCTACACCTTC
CASSYSRTGTNYGYTF
>TRBV7-2|TRBJ1-1|NA|19|NA
TGTGCCAGCAGCCCCCCGGGTCTTGTAGGAGGCGGTTTGAACACTGAAGCTTTCTTT
CASSPPGLVGGGLNTEAFF